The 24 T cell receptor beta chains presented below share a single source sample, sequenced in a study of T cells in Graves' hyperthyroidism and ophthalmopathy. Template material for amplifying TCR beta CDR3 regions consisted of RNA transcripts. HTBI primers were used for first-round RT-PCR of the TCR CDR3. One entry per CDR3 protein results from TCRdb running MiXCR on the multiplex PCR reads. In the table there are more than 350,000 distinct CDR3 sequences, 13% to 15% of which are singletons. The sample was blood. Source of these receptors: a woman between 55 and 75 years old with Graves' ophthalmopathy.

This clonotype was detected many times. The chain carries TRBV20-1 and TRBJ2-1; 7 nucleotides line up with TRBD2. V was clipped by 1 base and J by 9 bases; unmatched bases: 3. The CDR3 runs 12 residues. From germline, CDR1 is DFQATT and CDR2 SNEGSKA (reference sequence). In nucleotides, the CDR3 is TGCAGTGCTAGAGGACGGACTAGTGAGCAGTTCTTC. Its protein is CSARGRTSEQFF.

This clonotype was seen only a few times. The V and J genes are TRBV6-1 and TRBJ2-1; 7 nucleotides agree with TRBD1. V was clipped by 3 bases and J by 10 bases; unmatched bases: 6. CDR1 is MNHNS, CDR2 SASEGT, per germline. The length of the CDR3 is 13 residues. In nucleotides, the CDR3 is TGTGCCAGCAGTGATGGGATGGACAGGGAGCAGTTCTTC. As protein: CASSDGMDREQFF.

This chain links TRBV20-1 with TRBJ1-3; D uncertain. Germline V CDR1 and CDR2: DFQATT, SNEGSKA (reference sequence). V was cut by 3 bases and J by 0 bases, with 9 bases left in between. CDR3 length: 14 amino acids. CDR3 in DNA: TGCAGTGCTAGTGGCCCAAGCTCTGGAAACACCATATATTTT. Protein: CSASGPSSGNTIYF.

CDR3 in DNA: TGTGCCACCAGTGATGACGGACAGGGGCAAGAGACCCAGTACTTC. Translating it yields CATSDDGQGQETQYF. The rearrangement uses TRBV24-1 and TRBJ2-5, with TRBD1 matching 9 bases. CDR3 length: 15 amino acids. Germline CDR1 is KGHDR and CDR2 is SFDVKD. The V segment lost 3 bases and the J segment 2 bases; nucleotides outside the gene matches: 3.

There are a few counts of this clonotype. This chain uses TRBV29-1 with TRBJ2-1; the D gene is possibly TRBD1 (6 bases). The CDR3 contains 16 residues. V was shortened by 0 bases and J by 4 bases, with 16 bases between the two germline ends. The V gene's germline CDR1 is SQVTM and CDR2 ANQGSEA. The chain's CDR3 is CSVEEPGPRGYNEQFF. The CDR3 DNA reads TGCAGCGTTGAAGAACCAGGCCCGAGGGGGTACAATGAGCAGTTCTTC.

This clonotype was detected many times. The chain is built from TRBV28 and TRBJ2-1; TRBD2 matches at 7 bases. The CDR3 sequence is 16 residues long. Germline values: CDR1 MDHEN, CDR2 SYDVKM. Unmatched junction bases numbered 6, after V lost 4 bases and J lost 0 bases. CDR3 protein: CASSSQREASYNEQFF. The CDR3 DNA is TGTGCCAGCAGTTCACAACGGGAGGCCTCCTACAATGAGCAGTTCTTC. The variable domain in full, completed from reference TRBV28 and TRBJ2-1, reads DVKVTQSSRYLVKRTGEKVFLECVQDMDHENMFWYRQDPGLGLRLIYFSYDVKMKEKGDIPEGYSVSREKKERFSLILESASTNQTSMYLCASSSQREASYNEQFFGPGTRLTVL.

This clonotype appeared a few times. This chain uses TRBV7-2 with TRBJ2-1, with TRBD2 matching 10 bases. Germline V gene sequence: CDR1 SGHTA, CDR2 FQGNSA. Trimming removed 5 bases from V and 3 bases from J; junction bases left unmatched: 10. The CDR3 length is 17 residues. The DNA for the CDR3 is TGTGCCAGCAGCCGTCCCCGGGGGACTAGCGACTACAATGAGCAGTTCTTC. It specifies CASSRPRGTSDYNEQFF.

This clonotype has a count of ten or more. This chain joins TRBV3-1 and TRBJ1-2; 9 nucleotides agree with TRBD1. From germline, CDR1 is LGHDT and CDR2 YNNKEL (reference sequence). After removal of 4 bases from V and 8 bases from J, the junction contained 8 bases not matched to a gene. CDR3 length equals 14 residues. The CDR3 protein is CASSPGTGLSGYTF. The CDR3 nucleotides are TGTGCCAGCAGCCCCGGGACAGGGCTAAGCGGCTACACCTTC.

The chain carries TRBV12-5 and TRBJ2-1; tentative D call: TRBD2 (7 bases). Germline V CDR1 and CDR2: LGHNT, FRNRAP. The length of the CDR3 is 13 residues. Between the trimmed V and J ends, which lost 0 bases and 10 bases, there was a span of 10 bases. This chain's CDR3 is CASGLVRGGEQFF. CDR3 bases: TGTGCTAGTGGTTTGGTACGCGGGGGCGAGCAGTTCTTC.

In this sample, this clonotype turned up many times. CDR3 coding DNA: TGTGCCAGCAGCCAAAGGCAAACCAGCTCCTACGAGCAGTACTTC. The encoded protein is CASSQRQTSSYEQYF. The chain couples TRBV3-1 to TRBJ2-7; no reliable D call. In germline, CDR1 is LGHDT, CDR2 YNNKEL (reference sequence). V dropped 2 bases and J dropped 0 bases, with 11 bases sitting between them. The CDR3 has 15 amino acids.

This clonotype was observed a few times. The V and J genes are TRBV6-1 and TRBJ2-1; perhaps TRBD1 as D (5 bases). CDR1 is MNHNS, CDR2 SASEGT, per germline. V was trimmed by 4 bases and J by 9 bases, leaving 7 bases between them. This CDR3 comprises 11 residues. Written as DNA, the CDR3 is TGTGCCAGCAGTGTAGGGGTTGAGCAGTTCTTC. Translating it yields CASSVGVEQFF.

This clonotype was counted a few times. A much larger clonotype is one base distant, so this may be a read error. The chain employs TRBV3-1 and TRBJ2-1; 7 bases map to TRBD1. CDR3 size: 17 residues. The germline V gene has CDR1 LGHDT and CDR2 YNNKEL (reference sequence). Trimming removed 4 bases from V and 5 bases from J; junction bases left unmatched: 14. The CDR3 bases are TGTGCCAGCAGCCCCTACGCGGGCCTAACAGGGGACAATGAGCAGTTCTTC. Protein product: CASSPYAGLTGDNEQFF.

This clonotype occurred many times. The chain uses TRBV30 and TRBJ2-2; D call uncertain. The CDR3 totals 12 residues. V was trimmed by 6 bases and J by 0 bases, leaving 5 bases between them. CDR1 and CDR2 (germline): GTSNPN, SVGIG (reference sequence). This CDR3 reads CACGPNTGELFF. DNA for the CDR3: TGTGCCTGTGGACCGAACACCGGGGAGCTGTTTTTT.

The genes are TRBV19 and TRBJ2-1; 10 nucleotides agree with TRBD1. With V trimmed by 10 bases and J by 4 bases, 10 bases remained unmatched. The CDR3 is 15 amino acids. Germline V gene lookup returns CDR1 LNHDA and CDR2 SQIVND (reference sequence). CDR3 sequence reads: CATNAPGQGYNEQFF. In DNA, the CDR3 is TGTGCCACTAACGCGCCGGGACAGGGGTACAATGAGCAGTTCTTC.

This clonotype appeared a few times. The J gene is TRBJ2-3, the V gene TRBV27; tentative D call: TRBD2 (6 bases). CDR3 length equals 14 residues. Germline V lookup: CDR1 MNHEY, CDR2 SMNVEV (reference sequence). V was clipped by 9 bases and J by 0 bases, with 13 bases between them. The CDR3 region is CASVGAGSTDTQYF. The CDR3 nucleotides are TGTGCCAGTGTCGGGGCGGGGAGCACAGATACGCAGTATTTT.

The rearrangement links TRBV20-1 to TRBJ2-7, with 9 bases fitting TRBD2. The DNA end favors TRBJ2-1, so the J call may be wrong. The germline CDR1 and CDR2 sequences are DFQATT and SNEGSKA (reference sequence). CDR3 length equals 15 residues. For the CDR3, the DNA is TGCAGTGCTAGAGATCGGCGGGAGGGCCCCTACGAGCAGTTCTTC. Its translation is CSARDRREGPYEQFF.

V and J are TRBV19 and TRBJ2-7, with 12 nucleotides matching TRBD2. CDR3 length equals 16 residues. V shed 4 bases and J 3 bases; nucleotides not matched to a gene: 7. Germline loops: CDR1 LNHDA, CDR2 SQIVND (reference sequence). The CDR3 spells CASSSGLAGRDYEQYF. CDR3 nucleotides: TGTGCCAGTAGTAGTGGACTAGCGGGAAGGGACTACGAGCAGTACTTC.

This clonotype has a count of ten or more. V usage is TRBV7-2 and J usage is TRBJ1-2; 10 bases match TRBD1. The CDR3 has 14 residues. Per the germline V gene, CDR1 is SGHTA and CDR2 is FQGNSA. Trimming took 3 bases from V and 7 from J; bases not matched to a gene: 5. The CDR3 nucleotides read TGTGCCAGCAGCTTTGACAGGGGGCAGGGTGGCTACACCTTC. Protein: CASSFDRGQGGYTF.

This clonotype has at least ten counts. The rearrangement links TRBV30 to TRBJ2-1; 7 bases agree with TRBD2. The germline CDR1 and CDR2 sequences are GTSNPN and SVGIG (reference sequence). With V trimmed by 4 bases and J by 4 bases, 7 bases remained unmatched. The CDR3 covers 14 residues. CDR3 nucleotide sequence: TGTGCCTGGACCTCCGGGACTACATACAATGAGCAGTTCTTC. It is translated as CAWTSGTTYNEQFF.

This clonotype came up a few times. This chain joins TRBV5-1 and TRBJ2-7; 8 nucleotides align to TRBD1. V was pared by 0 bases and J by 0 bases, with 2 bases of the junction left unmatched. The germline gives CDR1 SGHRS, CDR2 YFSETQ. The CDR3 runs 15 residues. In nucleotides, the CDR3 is TGCGCCAGCAGCTTGGCCAGGGGGCCCTCCTACGAGCAGTACTTC. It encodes CASSLARGPSYEQYF.

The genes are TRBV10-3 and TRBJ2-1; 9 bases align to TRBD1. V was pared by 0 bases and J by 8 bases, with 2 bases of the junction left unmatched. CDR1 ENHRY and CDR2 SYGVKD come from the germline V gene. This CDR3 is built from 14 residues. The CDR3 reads CAISESRQGDEQFF. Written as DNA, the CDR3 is TGTGCCATCAGTGAGTCGAGACAGGGGGATGAGCAGTTCTTC.

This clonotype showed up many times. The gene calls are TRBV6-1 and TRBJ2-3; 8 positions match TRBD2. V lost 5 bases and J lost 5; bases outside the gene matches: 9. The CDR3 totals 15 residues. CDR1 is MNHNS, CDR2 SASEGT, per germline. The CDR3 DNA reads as TGTGCCAGCAGTTATAGCGGGACCCGAGGAGATACGCAGTATTTT. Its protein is CASSYSGTRGDTQYF.

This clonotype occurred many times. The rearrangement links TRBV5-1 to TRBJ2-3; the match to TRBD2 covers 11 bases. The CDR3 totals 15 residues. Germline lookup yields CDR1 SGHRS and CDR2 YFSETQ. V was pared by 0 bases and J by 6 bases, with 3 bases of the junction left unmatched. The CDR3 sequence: CASSLELAGADTQYF. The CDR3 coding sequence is TGCGCCAGCAGCTTGGAACTAGCGGGAGCGGATACGCAGTATTTT. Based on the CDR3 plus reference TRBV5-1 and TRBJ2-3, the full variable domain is KAGVTQTPRYLIKTRGQQVTLSCSPISGHRSVSWYQQTPGQGLQFLFEYFSETQRNKGNFPGRFSGRQFSNSRSEMNVSTLELGDSALYLCASSLELAGADTQYFGPGTRLTVL.

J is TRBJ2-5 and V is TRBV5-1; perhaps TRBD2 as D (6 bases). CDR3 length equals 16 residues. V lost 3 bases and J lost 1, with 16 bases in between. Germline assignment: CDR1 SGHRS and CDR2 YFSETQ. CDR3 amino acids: CASSWGDRHLQETQYF. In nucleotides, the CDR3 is TGCGCCAGCAGCTGGGGGGACCGACACCTCCAAGAGACCCAGTACTTC.